These 7 T cell receptor beta chains originate from one sample sequenced in a study of CD8+CD57+ T cells in acquired aplastic anemia. Both TCR beta VDJ combination and CDR3 sequence profiling were carried out. Genomic DNA was the template for this profiling. TCRdb itself ran the reads through MiXCR, one entry per CDR3 protein. The data hold approximately 220,000 distinct CDR3 sequences, with roughly 50% observed a single time. Patients sequenced had flow cytometry evidence of CD8+CD57+ cell expansion. Sample: sorted CD4+, CD8+, or CD8+CD57+ T cells (not recorded which) from PBMCs. These receptors all come from a human donor with aplastic anemia.

This clonotype came up a few times. This chain links TRBV5-1 with TRBJ2-7; tentatively, D is TRBD1 (5 bases). The CDR3 is 12 amino acids. Germline CDR1 SGHRS, CDR2 YFSETQ. The V end lost 4 bases, the J end lost 4 bases, and 9 bases lay between the germline ends. CDR3 amino acids: CASSPGHYEQYF. CDR3 DNA: TGCGCCAGCAGCCCAGGACATTACGAGCAGTACTTC.

The rearrangement joins TRBV7-2 to TRBJ1-2; the D is unclear. V lost 4 bases, J lost 8 bases, and 8 bases lay in between. From germline, CDR1 is SGHTA and CDR2 FQGNSA. The CDR3 runs 11 residues. The DNA of the CDR3 is TGTGCCAGCAGCTCGGTTGAAGGCTACACCTTC. This translates into CASSSVEGYTF.

There are many counts of this clonotype. This CDR3 is CATSSHGDRSSYNSPLHF. CDR3 DNA sequence: TGTGCCACCAGCAGTCATGGGGATAGGAGCTCCTATAATTCACCCCTCCACTTT. The rearrangement uses TRBV15 and TRBJ1-6; no firm D call. This CDR3 contains 18 residues. Trimming removed 3 bases at V and 0 bases at J, with 15 bases between. CDR1 is LNHNV and CDR2 is YYDKDF in the germline V gene (reference sequence).

Comments on this clonotype: An end of the junction differs from the germline gene, which may be a read error. V usage is TRBV10-2 and J usage is TRBJ2-6; TRBD1 is a possible D gene (7 bases). The CDR3 sequence is 17 residues long. Germline loops: CDR1 WSHSY, CDR2 SAAADI. The CDR3 DNA follows: TGCGCCATCAGGGGGGAGGCGGCAAACTCTGGGGCCAACATCCTGACTTTC. It translates to CAIRGEAANSGANILTF.

In this sample, this clonotype turned up many times. The rearrangement joins TRBV5-1 to TRBJ2-3, with 7 bases fitting TRBD1. The V gene's germline CDR1 is SGHRS and CDR2 YFSETQ. The trim removed 0 bases at V and 4 bases at J, leaving 8 bases unmatched. This CDR3 is 16 amino acids long. CDR3 coding DNA: TGCGCCAGCAGCTTGGCGCCAGACAGGGTGGCAGATACGCAGTATTTT. Its translation: CASSLAPDRVADTQYF.

The chain couples TRBV10-2 to TRBJ1-2; perhaps TRBD1 as D (6 bases). Trimming shortened V by 10 bases and J by 0 bases, and 12 bases separated the two germline ends. Germline V CDR1 and CDR2: WSHSY, SAAADI. There are 13 residues in the CDR3. The DNA for the CDR3 is TGCGCCACCCGGACAGCTGCTAACTATGGCTACACCTTC. This gives the protein CATRTAANYGYTF.

The CDR3 here is CASSERSAGIYNEQFF. The CDR3, as DNA: TGTGCCAGCAGTGAACGTTCGGCAGGGATCTACAATGAGCAGTTCTTC. The V and J genes are TRBV2 and TRBJ2-1; D may be TRBD1 (5 bases). The CDR3 is made up of 16 amino acids. The V and J ends lost 2 bases and 3 bases respectively, with 14 bases between them. Germline values: CDR1 SNHLY, CDR2 FYNNEI.